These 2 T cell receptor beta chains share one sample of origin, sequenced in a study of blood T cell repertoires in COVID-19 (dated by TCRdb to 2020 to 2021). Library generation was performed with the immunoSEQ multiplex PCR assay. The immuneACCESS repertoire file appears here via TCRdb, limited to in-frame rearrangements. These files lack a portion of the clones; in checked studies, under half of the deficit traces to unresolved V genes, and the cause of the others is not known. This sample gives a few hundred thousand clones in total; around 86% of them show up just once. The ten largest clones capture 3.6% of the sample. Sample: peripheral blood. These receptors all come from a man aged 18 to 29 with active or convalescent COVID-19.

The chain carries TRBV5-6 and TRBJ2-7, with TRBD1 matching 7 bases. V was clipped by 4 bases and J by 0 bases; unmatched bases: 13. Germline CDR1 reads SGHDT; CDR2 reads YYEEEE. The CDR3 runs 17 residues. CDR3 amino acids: CASSTPGDSPFSYEQYF. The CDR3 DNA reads TGTGCCAGCAGCACACCCGGGGACAGCCCTTTCTCCTACGAGCAGTACTTC.

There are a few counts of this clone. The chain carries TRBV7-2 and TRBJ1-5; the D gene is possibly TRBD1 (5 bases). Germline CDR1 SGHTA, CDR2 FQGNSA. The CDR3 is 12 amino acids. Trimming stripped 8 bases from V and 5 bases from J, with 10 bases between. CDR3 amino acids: CASAGGDQPQHF. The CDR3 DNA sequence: TGTGCCAGCGCCGGGGGTGATCAGCCCCAGCATTTT.